Each of the 16 T cell receptor beta chains below was sequenced from the same sample in a study of T cells in Graves' hyperthyroidism and ophthalmopathy. Researchers amplified the TCR beta CDR3 regions from RNA transcripts. HTBI primers drove first-round RT-PCR of the TCR CDR3. One entry per CDR3 protein, called by TCRdb with MiXCR from the multiplex PCR reads. Among 250,000 to 300,000 distinct CDR3 sequences listed, approximately 15% were seen once. The sample taken for sequencing was blood. All receptors come from a woman in her fifties or sixties with Graves' ophthalmopathy.

As to this clonotype: This sequence may be a read error, since a much larger clone differs from it by one base. The CDR3 bases are TGTGCCAGCAGTCAATGGGCTAGGGCTAGTCCCTATGGCTGCACCTTC. It translates to CASSQWARASPYGCTF. The V call is TRBV6-9, the J call TRBJ1-2, with D unresolved. In germline, CDR1 is MNHGY, CDR2 SVAAGI. This CDR3 comprises 16 residues.

This clonotype has at least ten counts. CDR3 nucleotides: TGTGCCAGCAGGGCCACAGGGGCTCAAGGAAACATTCAGTACTTC. It encodes CASRATGAQGNIQYF. The J gene is TRBJ2-4, the V gene TRBV7-2; TRBD1 matches 7 bases. With 6 bases clipped from V and 6 bases from J, the junction kept 11 bases outside the gene matches. CDR1 is SGHTA and CDR2 is FQGNSA in the germline V gene. CDR3 length equals 15 residues.

This sequence joins TRBV6-1 and TRBJ1-1; 7 nucleotides align to TRBD1. The CDR3 covers 15 residues. J was trimmed by 0 bases and V by 6 bases; bases with no gene match: 7. From germline, CDR1 is MNHNS and CDR2 SASEGT. CDR3 nucleotides: TGTGCCAGCAGCTTCTCCGGGACAGTGAACACTGAAGCTTTCTTT. Translated: CASSFSGTVNTEAFF.

In this sample, this clonotype turned up a few times. The chain joins TRBV3-1 to TRBJ2-1; 8 nucleotides align to TRBD2. Germline V gene lookup returns CDR1 LGHDT and CDR2 YNNKEL (reference sequence). With V trimmed by 1 base and J by 8 bases, 13 bases remained unmatched. CDR3 size: 17 residues. The CDR3 loop reads CASSQARRGVGWDEQFF. The CDR3 DNA reads as TGTGCCAGCAGCCAAGCTCGGCGGGGGGTAGGCTGGGATGAGCAGTTCTTC.

This chain links TRBV15 with TRBJ1-6; D not resolved. Germline CDR1 and CDR2: LNHNV and YYDKDF (reference sequence). V dropped 1 base and J dropped 8 bases, with 9 bases sitting between them. The CDR3 has 14 residues. This CDR3 reads CATSRGRTDSPLHF. The CDR3 bases are TGTGCCACCAGCAGAGGACGGACTGATTCACCCCTCCACTTT.

This chain links TRBV24-1 with TRBJ2-1; 11 bases map to TRBD1. This CDR3 contains 15 residues. Germline-derived CDR1 and CDR2 are KGHDR and SFDVKD. V gave up 5 bases and J gave up 7 bases; unmatched junction bases: 6. The CDR3 DNA follows: TGTGCCACCAGTGGCCGGGACAGGGGGAGGAATGAGCAGTTCTTC. This translates into CATSGRDRGRNEQFF.

The chain has TRBV28 and TRBJ1-2, with D possibly being TRBD1 (6 bases). The CDR3 contains 14 residues. Germline V gives CDR1 MDHEN, CDR2 SYDVKM. With 5 bases removed from V and 3 bases from J, the gap between germline ends came to 13 bases. This chain's CDR3 is CASSRPRGDYGYTF. CDR3 bases: TGTGCCAGCAGTCGACCCAGGGGCGACTATGGCTACACCTTC.

This clonotype was seen repeatedly, ten times or more. The gene calls are TRBV12-3 or TRBV12-4 and TRBJ2-7, with D maybe TRBD2 (7 bases). V shed 6 bases and J shed 2 bases, with 14 bases lying between them. The CDR3 contains 14 residues. CDR3 residues: CASSQGGGPYEQYF. The CDR3 nucleotides are TGTGCCAGCAGCCAGGGCGGGGGCCCCTACGAGCAGTACTTC.

This clonotype was observed many times. The J gene is TRBJ2-5, the V gene TRBV7-9; TRBD1 matches at 11 bases. Trimming cost V 5 bases and J 5 bases; bases outside gene matches: 7. Per the germline V gene, CDR1 is SEHNR and CDR2 is FQNEAQ (reference sequence). This CDR3 has 15 amino acids. The CDR3 sequence is CASSPWTGGLETQYF. The CDR3 region has the DNA TGTGCCAGCAGCCCTTGGACAGGGGGCTTGGAGACCCAGTACTTC. The whole variable domain, filled in from reference TRBV7-9 and TRBJ2-5, reads DTGVSQNPRHKITKRGQNVTFRCDPISEHNRLYWYRQTLGQGPEFLTYFQNEAQLEKSRLLSDRFSAERPKGSFSTLEIQRTEQGDSAMYLCASSPWTGGLETQYFGPGTRLLVL.

The chain is built from TRBV7-9 and TRBJ1-5; D is unresolved. Germline values: CDR1 SEHNR, CDR2 FQNEAQ (reference sequence). CDR3 size: 12 residues. V gave up 3 bases and J gave up 7 bases, with 7 bases separating them. CDR3 loop: CASSFWEQPQHF. As DNA, the CDR3 is TGTGCCAGCAGCTTTTGGGAACAGCCCCAGCATTTT.

The chain employs TRBV6-1 and TRBJ2-6; 7 bases map to TRBD1. The length of the CDR3 is 18 residues. Germline trimming cut 6 bases from V and 0 bases from J; bases unmatched to any gene: 11. CDR1 is MNHNS and CDR2 is SASEGT in the germline V gene. For the CDR3, the DNA is TGTGCCAGCAGCCCTCGGTCAGGGGGATCCTCTGGGGCCAACGTCCTGACTTTC. It encodes CASSPRSGGSSGANVLTF.

This clonotype has a count of ten or more. This rearrangement joins TRBV12-3 or TRBV12-4 to TRBJ1-6, with 9 bases matching TRBD1. The V and J ends lost 5 bases and 9 bases, in that order; junction bases with no gene match: 8. CDR3 size: 15 residues. CDR3 nucleotide sequence: TGTGCCAGCAGTCTCCAGACAGGGGGAGCTTCACCCCTCCACTTT. Translated, it gives CASSLQTGGASPLHF.

Turning to this clonotype: Mismatch with germline at one junction end may stem from a read error. V and J are TRBV4-1 and TRBJ1-5; D is unresolved. The CDR3 totals 16 residues. CDR1 and CDR2 from the germline V gene are MGHRA and YSYEKL. In nucleotides, the CDR3 is TGTGCCAGCAGCCAAGAACTCCTCATGGGTAATCAGCCCCAGCATTTT. Translating it yields CASSQELLMGNQPQHF.

Comments on this clonotype: A read error may explain this, as a much larger clone is one base away. The chain is built from TRBV6-6 and TRBJ2-1; D may be TRBD1 (5 bases). The length of the CDR3 is 15 residues. Germline V gene lookup returns CDR1 MNHNY and CDR2 SVGAGI (reference sequence). The CDR3 DNA is TGTGCCAGCGGTTACTCTTGGGGCGGATACAATGAGCAGTTCTTC. Translating gives CASGYSWGGYNEQFF.

This clonotype has a count of ten or more. V is TRBV2 and J is TRBJ2-7; D might be TRBD1 (5 bases). CDR1 is SNHLY, CDR2 FYNNEI, per germline. The CDR3 sequence is 14 residues long. V shed 6 bases and J shed 0 bases, with 12 bases lying between them. The CDR3 reads CASRSEGVSYEQYF. The CDR3 DNA reads as TGTGCCAGCAGATCGGAAGGGGTCTCCTACGAGCAGTACTTC.

This clonotype was detected only a few times. V is TRBV5-6 and J is TRBJ2-7; D unclear. The CDR3 consists of 16 residues. V lost 4 bases to trimming and J lost 0 bases, with 17 bases between them. Germline V lookup: CDR1 SGHDT, CDR2 YYEEEE. In nucleotides, the CDR3 is TGTGCCAGCAGCATCCGGGCCGGCCCGAACTCCTACGAGCAGTACTTC. Its protein is CASSIRAGPNSYEQYF.